This T cell receptor (beta chain) was recorded in a study of blood T cell repertoires in COVID-19. Study overall: Specimens from acute and convalescent COVID-19 originated in the United States, Italy and Spain. Sources were T cells, B-cell-depleted T cells, or PBMCs; the material itself was cDNA or gDNA.

V trimming: 4 bases; J trimming: 4 bases; junction bases outside the gene matches: 12. The germline V gene encodes CDR1 SGHDN and CDR2 FVKESK. CDR3 length: 16 amino acids. Self-reported history from a screening survey and questionnaire set each donor's cohort. Original handling: Reference gene primer amplification in the assay estimated nucleated cell counts. TCRdb keeps only in-frame clones here, not all; method: immunoSEQ multiplex PCR. The DNA gave D and trimming, while V, J and clone size come from that table. The data hold approximately 270,000 clones, with 90% to 95% observed a single time. The sequence came from a human donor in a cohort exposed to, infected with or recovered from COVID-19 (not recorded which). The donor label of this sample is uncertain. Input material: PBMCs or T cells enriched from blood (not recorded which). The V gene is TRBV14, the J gene TRBJ1-2; TRBD1 aligns across 7 bases. CDR3 in DNA: TGTGCCAGCAGCCGTTCTGTTCAGGGGGTATTCTATGGCTACACCTTC. Translating gives CASSRSVQGVFYGYTF.